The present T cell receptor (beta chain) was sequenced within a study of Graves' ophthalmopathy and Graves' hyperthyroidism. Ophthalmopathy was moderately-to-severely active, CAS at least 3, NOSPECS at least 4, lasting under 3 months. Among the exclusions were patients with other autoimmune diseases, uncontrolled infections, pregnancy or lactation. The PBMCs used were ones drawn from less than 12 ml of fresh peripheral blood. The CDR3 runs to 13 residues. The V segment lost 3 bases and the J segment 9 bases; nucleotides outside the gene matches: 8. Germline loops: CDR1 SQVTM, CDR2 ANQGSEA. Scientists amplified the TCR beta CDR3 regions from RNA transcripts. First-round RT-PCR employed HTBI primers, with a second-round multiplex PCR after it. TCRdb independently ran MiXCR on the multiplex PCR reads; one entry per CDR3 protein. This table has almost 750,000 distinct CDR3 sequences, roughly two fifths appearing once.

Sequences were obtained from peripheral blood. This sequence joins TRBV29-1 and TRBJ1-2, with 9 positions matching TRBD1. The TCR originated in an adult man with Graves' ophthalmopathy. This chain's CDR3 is CSVDRGQGASYTF. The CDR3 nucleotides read TGCAGCGTTGACCGGGGACAGGGTGCGAGCTACACCTTC.